This T cell receptor (beta chain) originates from a study of cytomegalovirus exposure and HLA in healthy donors. Findings and limits, study-wide: Rare sequences made up most TCRs, while some public TCRs were found in many donors. Investigators reported fewer than 200 TCR beta chains as tied to cytomegalovirus. As confirmed in vitro, three CMV-associated chains were specific for CMV antigens.

The donors were members of the validation cohort, which comprised 120 subjects and was separate from the first cohort of 666 subjects. CDR1 and CDR2 from the germline V gene are MGHDK and SYGVNS. Trimming cost V 6 bases and J 7 bases; bases outside gene matches: 8. The CDR3 has 13 amino acids. Profiled with immunoSEQ multiplex PCR; TCRdb holds only in-frame clones, not every one. The data show 200,000 to 300,000 clones, 87% seen once. This clone appeared a few times. The antigen remains undetermined. The V call is TRBV25-1, the J call TRBJ2-7; 8 nucleotides line up with TRBD2. The sequence came from a man aged 18 to 35 in good health and CMV-seronegative. The sequenced material came from PBMCs. CDR3 sequence: CASSGGVPWEQYF. The CDR3 coding sequence is TGTGCCAGCAGCGGGGGGGTCCCTTGGGAGCAGTACTTC.